The T cell receptor (beta chain) under discussion was sequenced for a study of T cell repertoires in cytomegalovirus infection (dated by TCRdb to about 2019). Describing the broader study: Donor HLA type was relevant to the analysis, because carriage of CMV infection together with the matching HLA type was indicated by public TCR beta signatures.

For this clonotype: This receptor's antigen is unknown. Base-call qualities are not available, and no considerably larger clone is one nucleotide away.

Results and caveats for the whole study, not just this receptor: Carriers of CMV infection plus the relevant HLA type were discriminated by the cumulative frequency of public TCR beta family members in the study cohort and in an independent roughly 340-donor cohort. The ex vivo response was dominated by HLA-C-restricted CMV-specific TCR beta clonotypes, and the single most frequent clonotype in two of eight donors was supplied by these HLA-C-restricted clonotypes.

Instrument on record: Illumina HiSeq 1500. TCRdb reprocessed the public reads (quality trimming at Q25 with fastp, clone calling with MiXCR) and kept in-frame beta chains. Entries that share a CDR3 protein sequence are merged under the most common genes and DNA. The table for this sample lists more than 650,000 distinct CDR3 sequences; under 40% of them were counted only once. The leading ten clones occupy around 3% of the sample. V gives up 5 bases and J gives up 1 base, and the segment between their germline ends measures 13 bases. The cysteine opens and the phenylalanine closes a CDR3 of 15 amino acids. Only the CDR3 region is kept as DNA, spanning 45 bases read in frame from base 1. Looking up the germline V gene (reference sequence) yields CDR1 LNHDA and CDR2 SQIVND.

The material sequenced was PBMCs. The chain joins TRBV19 to TRBJ2-3; matching of 5 bases hints at TRBD2 as the D gene. The TCR sequence derives from a human donor in good health (CMV status not recorded). Some clones in this sample may be carry-over from other donors' samples. The nucleotides are TGTGCCAGTAGTCTGGTAGCGTCGCGCACAGATACGCAGTATTTT. It specifies CASSLVASRTDTQYF.